Detailed here is one T cell receptor (beta chain). Its target is unknown. With a much larger clone just one base away, this may be a read error. The V gene lost 2 bases and the J gene lost 8 bases, with 25 bases spanning the gap. The CDR3 is 17 residues long. Germline CDR1 reads MNHNY; CDR2 reads SVGAGI (reference sequence). This sample is drawn from a study of tumor-infiltrating lymphocytes in primary liver carcinoma. Overall study: Every patient in the cohort had a primary liver carcinoma. That carcinoma was treated by surgical resection. Measuring about 4.2 to 10 cm across, the tumors were staged as T1-T3 N0M0.

Study-level results: The samples were not sorted (they were bulk), so CD4+ and CD8+ repertoires were not compared.

The researchers obtained blood RNA from unsorted whole blood and also extracted germline DNA. With approximately 500 ng total RNA as template and a constant-region primer, TCR beta cDNA was made. Sequencing libraries for TCR beta derived from three nested multiplex PCR rounds that used slightly modified ARM-PCR. The two initial PCR rounds, around 10 cycles each, used TRBV1-TRBV30 forward and C-beta reverse primers. Via MiXCR, TCRdb re-called the multiplex PCR reads, giving one row per CDR3 protein. The sample includes 300,000 to 350,000 distinct CDR3 sequences, about two thirds seen only once; the top ten take 5.5% to 8%.

Sequenced: peripheral blood. The receptor's source is a man aged 35 to 55 with primary liver carcinoma and hepatitis B virus infection. The V gene is TRBV6-6, the J gene TRBJ2-7; D is ambiguous. CDR3 in amino acids: CASSYLGHSPLRGQQYF. The DNA of the CDR3 is TGTGCCAGCAGTTACCTAGGGCACAGCCCCCTCCGTGGCCAGCAGTACTTC.